The present entry profiles one T cell receptor (beta chain) with its context. The specificity of this receptor is unknown. There are no base qualities to consult, and no much larger clone falls within one base. The data belong to a study of beta chain features in type 1 diabetes listed by TCRdb under 2018. Turning to the overall study: No differences in mean age, gender distribution, total cell number or subset yield were found between patients and healthy donors. Naive and central memory subsets were obtained from all 28 donors, but regulatory and stem cell-like memory subsets were isolated from only 8 patients and roughly eight healthy donors. Across all samples, about 110 million sorted cells were examined, and cell number per subset correlated strongly with RNA yield. In the study, TCRB repertoires of sorted circulating CD4+ T cell subsets from recently diagnosed type 1 diabetes patients were compared with those of matched healthy donors.

From the cysteine up to the phenylalanine, the CDR3 has a length of 15 residues. Only the CDR3 DNA is retained, 45 bases long and in frame from the first base. V and J are trimmed by 5 bases and 5 bases, and the gene matches miss 8 bases of the junction. The germline V gene (reference sequence) sets CDR1 to MNHEY and CDR2 to SMNVEV. Results and caveats for the whole study, not just this receptor: PCR might favor shorter templates, but patient and control samples were amplified and corrected together, so any skew would affect both groups equally. Because cDNA rather than genomic DNA was sequenced, highly expressing activated cells could have been over-represented, although no difference in activation and CD3 levels was found between groups. Naive, central memory and regulatory TCRB repertoires appeared to be more alike among patients than among healthy donors. At VDJ recombination sites, patients with type 1 diabetes made fewer insertions and deleted more nucleotides, a pattern implying thymic rearrangement abnormalities. A moderate but significant shortening of TCRB CDR3 length was observed in type 1 diabetes patients in all four CD4+ subsets. Only small numbers of individuals were included in the HLA sub-analyses, which left unresolved whether HLA type had any influence on TCRB rearrangement.

All of the isolated RNA was reverse transcribed with the High Capacity cDNA Reverse Transcription Kit, so expressed TCRB transcripts were sequenced. Deep immunoSEQ sequencing was applied to naive, central memory and regulatory T cell samples, giving an average of around 3.4 million total reads per sample. After sorted cells were lysed in RLT buffer, RNA was extracted with DNase-treated RNeasy Micro or Mini kits, with the choice depending on cell number. Each cell subset was processed separately to prevent cross-contamination, with patient and healthy donor samples processed together. The immunoSEQ multiplex PCR was used to amplify TCRB sequences from cDNA, generating 87-bp fragments that spanned the CDR3 region. The amplicons were sequenced using the Illumina HiSeq platform. As for the authors' bioinformatics: PCR bias was computationally corrected using synthetic template baselines, reads within Hamming distance 2 were collapsed, and singletons that could not be merged were discarded. Reads were aligned against IMGT so that V, D and J genes, CDR3 length and insertions or deletions at six rearrangement sites could be assigned. Within each subset, clonotype counts were normalized to sorted cell number, and only after that were true diversity and Gini coefficients computed with the tcR R package. The overlap coefficient, calculated on TCRB nucleotide sequences, was used to quantify repertoire sharing. Out-of-frame TCRB sequences from naive cells were analyzed as a proxy for the pre-selection repertoire. TCRdb's version of the immuneACCESS table is confined to in-frame rearrangements and falls short of the full clone set. An unresolved V gene accounts for under half of the shortfall where checked; the remainder is of unknown origin. D and trimming were read from the DNA, whereas the V and J calls and clone size are those reported in that table. Within this sample are some 350,000 clones, with about 13% of them counted one time only. Roughly 0.015% of the sample is taken by the ten largest.

A single peripheral blood draw of around 120 mL on average was collected from each donor into heparinised tubes. A BD FACSAria II and a panel including CD45RO, CCR7, CD25, CD127, CD95 and CD27 were used to sort naive, central memory, regulatory and stem cell-like memory CD4+ T cells. Every sorted population had a purity above 95%. PBMCs were isolated right away by Lymphoprep density gradient centrifugation and were stained directly, without culture. Samples were stained and sorted in pairs, with one healthy donor and one patient per experiment, so that batch effects were minimized. Material for sequencing was naive CD4+ T cells from blood. What the cell subset or site label conveys for this sample: true naive CD4+ T cells. This chain is built from TRBV27 and TRBJ1-1; TRBD1 aligns with 10 central bases. The receptor was derived from a woman aged 18-29 years with type 1 diabetes. The bases are TGTGCCAGCAGTGGCCGGGACAGGGGTGGGACTGAAGCTTTCTTT. This translates into CASSGRDRGGTEAFF.